What follows are 32 T cell receptor beta chains derived from one specimen sequenced in a study of T-cell reconstitution after alpha-beta-depleted transplantation in children. A TCRbeta library incorporating unique molecular identifiers was prepared. A single record per CDR3 protein comes from TCRdb applying MiXCR to the PCR reads. The sample has a few hundred thousand distinct CDR3 sequences, 10% seen once. The specimen was PBMCs from the stem cell graft donor, collected from the stem cell graft. Source of these receptors: a human donor who donated a stem cell graft to a child with acute lymphoblastic leukemia.

This clonotype was recorded a few times. The rearrangement links TRBV30 to TRBJ1-1; D remains unclear. The V gene's germline CDR1 is GTSNPN and CDR2 SVGIG (reference sequence). CDR3 length equals 14 residues. V shed 0 bases and J shed 1 base, with 9 bases lying between them. CDR3 amino acids: CAWSVPPGNTEAFF. CDR3 DNA sequence: TGTGCCTGGAGTGTCCCCCCGGGGAACACTGAAGCTTTCTTT.

The J gene is TRBJ2-2, the V gene TRBV30; D is unresolved. The CDR3 has 14 amino acids. Germline values: CDR1 GTSNPN, CDR2 SVGIG (reference sequence). Trimming took 3 bases from V and 3 from J, leaving 11 bases between them. CDR3 nucleotides: TGTGCCTGGAGGTTATACCGCGACACCGGGGAGCTGTTTTTT. It specifies CAWRLYRDTGELFF.

This clonotype was picked up many times. The chain couples TRBV4-1 to TRBJ2-7; a possible D gene is TRBD1 (6 bases). The germline V gene encodes CDR1 MGHRA and CDR2 YSYEKL. The CDR3 sequence is 15 residues long. Trimming stripped 0 bases from V and 3 bases from J, with 12 bases between. Here the CDR3 DNA reads TGCGCCAGCAGCCAAGATGAGGGGGAGTTCTACGAGCAGTACTTC. Translating it yields CASSQDEGEFYEQYF.

The chain uses TRBV9 and TRBJ2-3, with TRBD2 identical over 8 bases. The ends lost 3 bases at V and 4 bases at J; junction bases unmatched: 7. The CDR3 runs to 15 residues. The V gene's germline CDR1 is SGDLS and CDR2 YYNGEE. The CDR3 DNA sequence: TGTGCCAGCAGCGACGACCCGGGGGGGCCAGATACGCAGTATTTT. It translates to CASSDDPGGPDTQYF.

This clonotype was counted only a few times. V usage is TRBV27 and J usage is TRBJ2-3; D is possibly TRBD2 (6 bases). CDR1 MNHEY and CDR2 SMNVEV come from the germline V gene (reference sequence). The V end was cut by 8 bases, the J end by 7 bases, with 13 bases between. The CDR3 is 12 residues long. In DNA, the CDR3 is TGTGCCAGCTCTTGGGGGGATCATACGCAGTATTTT. Protein product: CASSWGDHTQYF.

The table lists this clonotype with many counts. The CDR3 region has the DNA TGTGCCTGGAGTGTAAAAGCGCCCAGCACAGATACGCAGTATTTT. Protein: CAWSVKAPSTDTQYF. This chain uses TRBV30 with TRBJ2-3; D call uncertain. Trimming took off 0 bases at V and 0 bases at J, with 10 bases between the two ends. The CDR3 contains 15 residues. CDR1 is GTSNPN and CDR2 is SVGIG in the germline V gene (reference sequence).

This chain joins TRBV24-1 and TRBJ2-1; D possibly corresponds to TRBD1 (6 bases). Germline lookup yields CDR1 KGHDR and CDR2 SFDVKD. The V gene lost 9 bases and the J gene lost 5 bases, with 19 bases spanning the gap. The CDR3 length is 15 residues. The chain's CDR3 is CATASGTRRHNEQFF. CDR3 bases: TGTGCCACCGCGAGTGGGACACGACGGCACAATGAGCAGTTCTTC.

V and J are TRBV6-5 and TRBJ2-1, with 8 bases identical to TRBD2. Germline CDR1 is MNHEY and CDR2 is SVGAGI. The CDR3 has 19 amino acids. Trimming at V came to 4 bases and at J to 6 bases, leaving 20 bases not matched to a gene. The CDR3 loop reads CASSSQPYIPGLAGNEQFF. The CDR3 DNA sequence: TGTGCCAGCAGTTCGCAACCTTATATACCGGGTCTAGCGGGCAATGAGCAGTTCTTC.

This clonotype was seen once. This chain connects TRBV5-5 to TRBJ2-3; D not resolved. This CDR3 has 14 amino acids. Trimming removed 4 bases at V and 7 bases at J, with 16 bases between. CDR1 and CDR2 from the germline V gene are SGHKS and YYEKEE (reference sequence). Written as DNA, the CDR3 is TGTGCCAGCAGCGGGGTTATGGGTCCCCATACGCAGTATTTT. Encoded protein: CASSGVMGPHTQYF.

This clonotype was seen a few times. V gene TRBV12-3 or TRBV12-4 combines with J gene TRBJ2-1, with 7 bases that match TRBD2. This CDR3 is built from 13 residues. The V segment lost 4 bases and the J segment 10 bases; nucleotides outside the gene matches: 7. CDR3 protein: CASSYGEGREQFF. CDR3 DNA sequence: TGTGCCAGCAGTTATGGGGAGGGCCGAGAGCAGTTCTTC.

This clonotype was detected many times. The CDR3 DNA follows: TGTGCCAGCAGTGCCCGTTTCAGCGGCACAGATACGCAGTATTTT. It specifies CASSARFSGTDTQYF. The genes are TRBV28 and TRBJ2-3; no firm D call. This CDR3 is built from 15 residues. V shed 5 bases and J shed 1 base, with 13 bases lying between them. Germline V gives CDR1 MDHEN, CDR2 SYDVKM.

At least ten counts were recorded for this clonotype. The chain employs TRBV7-3 and TRBJ1-5; D gene ambiguous. Germline lookup yields CDR1 SGHTA and CDR2 FQGTGA. The CDR3 is made up of 15 amino acids. V lost 1 base, J lost 0 bases, and 7 bases lay in between. The CDR3 is CASSLNGNSNQPQHF. CDR3 in DNA: TGTGCCAGCAGCTTAAACGGAAATAGCAATCAGCCCCAGCATTTT.

This rearrangement joins TRBV29-1 to TRBJ2-1; 12 bases match TRBD2. From germline, CDR1 is SQVTM and CDR2 ANQGSEA. The CDR3 loop spans 14 amino acids. J was trimmed by 8 bases and V by 6 bases; bases with no gene match: 8. CDR3 nucleotide sequence: TGCAGCGTAGCCATCGGGACTAGCGGGTATGAGCAGTTCTTC. Encoded protein: CSVAIGTSGYEQFF.

Turning to this clonotype: One end of the junction does not line up with germline, which may come from a read error. This sequence joins TRBV6-1 and TRBJ2-2; 10 nucleotides line up with TRBD2. The germline V gene encodes CDR1 MNHNS and CDR2 SASEGT. This CDR3 is 14 amino acids long. CDR3 amino acids: CASAISGRIWEVFF. The CDR3 region has the DNA TGTGCCAGCGCGATTAGCGGGAGGATCTGGGAGGTGTTTTTT.

This clonotype came up a few times. V and J are TRBV5-1 and TRBJ1-6; possible D gene TRBD1, 6 bases. Germline V gives CDR1 SGHRS, CDR2 YFSETQ. Trimming took 4 bases from V and 6 from J, leaving 14 bases between them. This CDR3 is 15 amino acids long. In DNA form, the CDR3 reads TGCGCCAGCAGCCCTAAACAGGGAGGTAATTCACCCCTCCACTTT. As protein: CASSPKQGGNSPLHF.

The chain joins TRBV12-3 or TRBV12-4 to TRBJ1-5; D not resolved. This CDR3 has 17 residues. V was cut by 5 bases and J by 0 bases, with 17 bases left in between. This chain's CDR3 is CASSLATVGHSNQPQHF. The CDR3 nucleotides read TGTGCCAGCAGTCTCGCCACCGTCGGCCATAGCAATCAGCCCCAGCATTTT.

This clonotype has more than one count but fewer than ten. The rearrangement uses TRBV20-1 and TRBJ2-2; TRBD2 matches at 12 bases. This CDR3 contains 15 residues. The germline V gene has CDR1 DFQATT and CDR2 SNEGSKA (reference sequence). The trim removed 3 bases at V and 5 bases at J, leaving 4 bases unmatched. CDR3 amino acids: CSARRGTSGTGELFF. CDR3 DNA: TGCAGTGCTAGGAGGGGGACTAGCGGGACCGGGGAGCTGTTTTTT.

The V and J genes are TRBV20-1 and TRBJ2-7; D perhaps matches TRBD1 (6 bases). CDR3 length: 14 residues. Per the germline V gene, CDR1 is DFQATT and CDR2 is SNEGSKA (reference sequence). V was trimmed by 0 bases and J by 0 bases, leaving 9 bases between them. The CDR3 spells CSARDHRASYEQYF. The DNA of the CDR3 is TGCAGTGCTAGAGATCACAGGGCCTCCTACGAGCAGTACTTC.

In this sample, this clonotype turned up many times. The chain carries TRBV12-3 or TRBV12-4 and TRBJ2-3, with 8 nucleotides matching TRBD2. V was pared by 1 base and J by 4 bases, with 4 bases of the junction left unmatched. The CDR3 is 15 residues long. The CDR3 reads CASSLVAGLADTQYF. The CDR3 DNA follows: TGTGCCAGCAGTTTAGTAGCGGGACTCGCAGATACGCAGTATTTT.

This clonotype was seen a handful of times. The chain employs TRBV19 and TRBJ2-1; D not certain. The V end lost 0 bases, the J end lost 2 bases, and 2 bases lay between the germline ends. CDR3 length equals 13 residues. From germline, CDR1 is LNHDA and CDR2 SQIVND (reference sequence). The CDR3 here is CASSIEPYNEQFF. Here the CDR3 DNA reads TGTGCCAGTAGTATAGAACCCTACAATGAGCAGTTCTTC.

This clonotype was picked up a small number of times. J is TRBJ2-4 and V is TRBV29-1; 9 bases map to TRBD1. Germline values: CDR1 SQVTM, CDR2 ANQGSEA. With V trimmed by 6 bases and J by 8 bases, 8 bases remained unmatched. This CDR3 is 13 amino acids long. The CDR3 here is CSVPGTGQDIQYF. The CDR3 DNA sequence: TGCAGCGTCCCAGGGACAGGGCAAGACATTCAGTACTTC.

This CDR3 reads CASSLAGTGQQETQYF. The CDR3 DNA is TGCGCCAGCAGCTTGGCCGGTACGGGACAGCAAGAGACCCAGTACTTC. The V gene is TRBV5-1, the J gene TRBJ2-5, with TRBD1 identical over 7 bases. This CDR3 is 16 amino acids long. CDR1 and CDR2 (germline): SGHRS, YFSETQ. J was trimmed by 2 bases and V by 0 bases; bases with no gene match: 7.

The chain joins TRBV3-1 to TRBJ2-3; D is unresolved. Germline CDR1 and CDR2: LGHDT and YNNKEL (reference sequence). Trimming removed 4 bases at V and 0 bases at J, with 14 bases between. This CDR3 comprises 16 residues. Here the CDR3 DNA reads TGTGCCAGCAGCCCGAGGCATCCGGCTAGCACAGATACGCAGTATTTT. Protein: CASSPRHPASTDTQYF.

In the case of this clonotype: A read error may explain this, as a much larger clone is one base away. CDR3 coding DNA: TGCGCCAGCAGCACCGGACTAGCGGGAGCACAAAGTAGCTCCTACAATGAGCAGTTCTTC. It specifies CASSTGLAGAQSSSYNEQFF. J is TRBJ2-1 and V is TRBV5-1; 13 nucleotides align to TRBD2. The CDR3 sequence is 20 residues long. The V gene end was trimmed by 4 bases and the J gene end by 0 bases; junction bases not matched to a gene: 13. The germline gives CDR1 SGHRS, CDR2 YFSETQ.

This sequence joins TRBV4-3 and TRBJ2-7, with a tentative D call TRBD1 (7 bases). V was trimmed by 1 base and J by 1 base, leaving 17 bases between them. The germline gives CDR1 LGHNA, CDR2 YSLEER. This CDR3 contains 17 residues. CDR3 coding DNA: TGCGCCAGCAGCCAAGCGGGAGCAGGGGGAGGATCCTACGAGCAGTACTTC. Amino acid sequence: CASSQAGAGGGSYEQYF.

J is TRBJ2-5 and V is TRBV28; no clear D. V was pared by 6 bases and J by 3 bases, with 8 bases between. This CDR3 region has 12 residues. The germline V gene has CDR1 MDHEN and CDR2 SYDVKM. The CDR3, as DNA: TGTGCCAGCAGGCGGACCGAAGAGACCCAGTACTTC. Translation: CASRRTEETQYF.

The gene calls are TRBV5-1 and TRBJ2-7; TRBD2 agrees at 9 bases. V was clipped by 0 bases and J by 2 bases; unmatched bases: 3. From germline, CDR1 is SGHRS and CDR2 YFSETQ. This CDR3 has 15 residues. For the CDR3, the DNA is TGCGCCAGCAGCTTGGGACAGCGGGAGGCCTACGAGCAGTACTTC. Encoded protein: CASSLGQREAYEQYF. Full variable domain (missing parts from reference TRBV5-1 and TRBJ2-7): KAGVTQTPRYLIKTRGQQVTLSCSPISGHRSVSWYQQTPGQGLQFLFEYFSETQRNKGNFPGRFSGRQFSNSRSEMNVSTLELGDSALYLCASSLGQREAYEQYFGPGTRLTVT.

In this sample, this clonotype turned up a few times. The genes are TRBV12-3 or TRBV12-4 and TRBJ2-1; possibly TRBD2 for D (6 bases). The V and J ends lost 6 bases and 6 bases respectively, with 12 bases between them. The CDR3 spans 13 residues. The CDR3 nucleotides are TGTGCCAGCAGCCGCGGGGAGTTCAATGAGCAGTTCTTC. This encodes CASSRGEFNEQFF.

The V and J genes are TRBV2 and TRBJ2-1, with 7 positions matching TRBD1. Germline V gene lookup returns CDR1 SNHLY and CDR2 FYNNEI. V lost 9 bases and J lost 1; bases outside the gene matches: 6. This CDR3 region has 14 residues. The CDR3 is CARGQPGSYNEQFF. Written as DNA, the CDR3 is TGTGCCAGGGGACAGCCTGGATCCTACAATGAGCAGTTCTTC.

This clonotype was seen more than once but under ten times. The genes are TRBV20-1 and TRBJ2-5; D may be TRBD1 (6 bases). Germline-derived CDR1 and CDR2 are DFQATT and SNEGSKA (reference sequence). The CDR3 runs 14 residues. V lost 0 bases to trimming and J lost 4 bases, with 12 bases between them. The CDR3 sequence: CSARDPQGRETQYF. The CDR3 nucleotides are TGCAGTGCTAGAGATCCCCAGGGGCGAGAGACCCAGTACTTC.

This clonotype came up a few times. The V gene is TRBV5-6, the J gene TRBJ1-3, with a possible D match to TRBD1 (6 bases). The germline gives CDR1 SGHDT, CDR2 YYEEEE. V dropped 0 bases and J dropped 2 bases, with 6 bases sitting between them. The CDR3 has 14 amino acids. The CDR3 bases are TGTGCCAGCAGCTTGGGGACAGCTGGAAACACCATATATTTT. Its translation: CASSLGTAGNTIYF. The complete variable domain, with remaining parts taken from reference TRBV5-6 and TRBJ1-3, reads DAGVTQSPTHLIKTRGQQVTLRCSPKSGHDTVSWYQQALGQGPQFIFQYYEEEERQRGNFPDRFSGHQFPNYSSELNVNALLLGDSALYLCASSLGTAGNTIYFGEGSWLTVV.

This clonotype was counted ten times or more. CDR3 sequence reads: CSATGPNQPQHF. The CDR3 region has the DNA TGCAGTGCTACGGGACCAAATCAGCCCCAGCATTTT. This chain uses TRBV20-1 with TRBJ1-5, with a possible D match to TRBD1 (5 bases). The CDR3 contains 12 residues. The V gene's germline CDR1 is DFQATT and CDR2 SNEGSKA (reference sequence). V lost 4 bases and J lost 4, with 8 bases in between.